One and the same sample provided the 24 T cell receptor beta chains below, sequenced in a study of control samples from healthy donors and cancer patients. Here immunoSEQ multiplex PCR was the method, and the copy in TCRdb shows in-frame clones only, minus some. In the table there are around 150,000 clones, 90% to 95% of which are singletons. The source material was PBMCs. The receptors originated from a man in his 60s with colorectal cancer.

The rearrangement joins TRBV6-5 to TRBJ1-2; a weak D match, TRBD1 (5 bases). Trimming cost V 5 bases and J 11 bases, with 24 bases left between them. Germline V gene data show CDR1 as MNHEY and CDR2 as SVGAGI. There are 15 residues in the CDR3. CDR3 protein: CASSPDGQGGSEYTF. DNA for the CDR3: TGTGCCAGCAGTCCAGACGGGCAGGGTGGTTCAGAATACACCTTC.

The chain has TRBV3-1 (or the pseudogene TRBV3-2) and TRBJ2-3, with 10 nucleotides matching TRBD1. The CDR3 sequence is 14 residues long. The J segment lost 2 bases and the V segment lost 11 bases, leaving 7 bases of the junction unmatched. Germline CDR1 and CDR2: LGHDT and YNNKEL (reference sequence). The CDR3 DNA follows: TGTGCCGCGGGGACAGGGGCCTTCACAGATACGCAGTATTTT. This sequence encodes CAAGTGAFTDTQYF.

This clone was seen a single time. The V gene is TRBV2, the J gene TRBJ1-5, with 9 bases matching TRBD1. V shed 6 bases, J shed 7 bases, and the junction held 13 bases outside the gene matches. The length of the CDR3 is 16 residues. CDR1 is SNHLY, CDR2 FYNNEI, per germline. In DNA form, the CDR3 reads TGTGCCAGCAGACCCGGACAGGGGAGAAGAGAACAGCCCCAGCATTTT. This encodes CASRPGQGRREQPQHF.

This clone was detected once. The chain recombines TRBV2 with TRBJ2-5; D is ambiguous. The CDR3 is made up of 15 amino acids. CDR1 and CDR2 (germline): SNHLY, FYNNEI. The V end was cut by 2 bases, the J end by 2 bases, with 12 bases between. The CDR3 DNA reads TGTGCCAGCAGTGAATTAGGGCTCGCACAAGAGACCCAGTACTTC. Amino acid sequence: CASSELGLAQETQYF.

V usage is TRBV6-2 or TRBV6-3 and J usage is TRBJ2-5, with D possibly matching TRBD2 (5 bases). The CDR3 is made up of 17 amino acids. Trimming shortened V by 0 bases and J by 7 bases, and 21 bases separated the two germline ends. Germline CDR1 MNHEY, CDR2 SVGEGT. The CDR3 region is CASSYSNGLAKIGTQYF. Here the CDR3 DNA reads TGTGCCAGCAGTTACTCGAATGGACTGGCGAAGATAGGGACCCAGTACTTC.

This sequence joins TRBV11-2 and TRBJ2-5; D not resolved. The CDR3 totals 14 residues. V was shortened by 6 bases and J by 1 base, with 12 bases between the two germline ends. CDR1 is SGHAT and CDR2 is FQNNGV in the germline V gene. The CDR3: CASSYGQSQETQYF. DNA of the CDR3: TGTGCCAGCAGTTACGGGCAGAGCCAAGAGACCCAGTACTTC. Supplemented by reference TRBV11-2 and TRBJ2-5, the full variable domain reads EAGVAQSPRYKIIEKRQSVAFWCNPISGHATLYWYQQILGQGPKLLIQFQNNGVVDDSQLPKDRFSAERLKGVDSTLKIQPAKLEDSAVYLCASSYGQSQETQYFGPGTRLLVL.

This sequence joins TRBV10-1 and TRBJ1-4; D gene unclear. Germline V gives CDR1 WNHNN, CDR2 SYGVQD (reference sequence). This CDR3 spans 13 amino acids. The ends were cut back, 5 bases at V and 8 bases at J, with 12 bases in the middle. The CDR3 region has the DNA TGCGCCAGCAGTCGCGGGGTCGGCGAAAAACTGTTTTTT. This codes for CASSRGVGEKLFF.

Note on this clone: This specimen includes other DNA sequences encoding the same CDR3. The CDR3 protein is CASSLGAGETQYF. CDR3 sequence (DNA): TGCGCCAGCAGCTTGGGGGCCGGAGAGACCCAGTACTTC. The chain recombines TRBV5-1 with TRBJ2-5; D is unclear. V was shortened by 0 bases and J by 4 bases, with 7 bases between the two germline ends. Per the germline V gene, CDR1 is SGHRS and CDR2 is YFSETQ. The CDR3 has 13 residues.

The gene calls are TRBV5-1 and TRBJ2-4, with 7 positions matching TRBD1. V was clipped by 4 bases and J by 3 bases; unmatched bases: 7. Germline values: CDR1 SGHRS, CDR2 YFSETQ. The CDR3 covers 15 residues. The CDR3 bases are TGCGCCAGCAGCCCGACGCCAGGGGGCAAAAACATTCAGTACTTC. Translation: CASSPTPGGKNIQYF.

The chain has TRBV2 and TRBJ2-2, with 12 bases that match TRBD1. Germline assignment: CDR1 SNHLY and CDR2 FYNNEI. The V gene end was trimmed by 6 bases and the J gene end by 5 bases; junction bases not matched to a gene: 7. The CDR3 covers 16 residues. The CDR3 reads CASSGTGGSRTGELFF. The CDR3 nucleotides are TGTGCCAGCAGCGGGACAGGGGGCAGTAGGACCGGGGAGCTGTTTTTT.

The chain's CDR3 is CASSKGQGANGYTF. The CDR3 bases are TGTGCCAGCAGCAAAGGTCAGGGGGCGAATGGCTACACCTTC. The J gene is TRBJ1-2, the V gene TRBV21-1; TRBD1, the table's D call, was not compared with the DNA. TRBV21-1 corresponds to a pseudogene. CDR3 size: 14 residues.

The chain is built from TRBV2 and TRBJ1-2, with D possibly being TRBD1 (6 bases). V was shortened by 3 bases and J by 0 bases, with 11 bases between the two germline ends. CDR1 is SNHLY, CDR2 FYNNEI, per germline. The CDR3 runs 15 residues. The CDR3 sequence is CASSDPDSSNYGYTF. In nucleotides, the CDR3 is TGTGCCAGCAGTGATCCGGACAGCTCTAACTATGGCTACACCTTC.

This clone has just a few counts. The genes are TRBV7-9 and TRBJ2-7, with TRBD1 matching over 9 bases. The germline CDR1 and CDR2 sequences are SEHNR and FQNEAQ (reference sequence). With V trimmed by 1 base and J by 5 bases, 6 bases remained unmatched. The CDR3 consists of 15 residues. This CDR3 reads CASSLGGTGMDEQYF. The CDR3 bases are TGTGCCAGCAGCTTAGGGGGGACAGGGATGGACGAGCAGTACTTC.

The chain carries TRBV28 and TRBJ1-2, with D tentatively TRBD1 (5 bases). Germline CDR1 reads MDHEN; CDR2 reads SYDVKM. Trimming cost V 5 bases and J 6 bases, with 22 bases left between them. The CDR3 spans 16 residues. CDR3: CASSPRLEGVGNGYTF. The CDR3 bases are TGTGCCAGCAGTCCCCGGCTAGAAGGGGTAGGTAATGGCTACACCTTC.

The CDR3 here is CASGSGNTIYF. CDR3 bases: TGTGCCTCCGGCTCTGGAAACACCATATATTTT. The chain has TRBV6-5 and TRBJ1-3; no reliable D call. CDR1 MNHEY and CDR2 SVGAGI come from the germline V gene. This CDR3 comprises 11 residues. Trimming pared 11 bases from V and 0 bases from J, leaving 5 bases between.

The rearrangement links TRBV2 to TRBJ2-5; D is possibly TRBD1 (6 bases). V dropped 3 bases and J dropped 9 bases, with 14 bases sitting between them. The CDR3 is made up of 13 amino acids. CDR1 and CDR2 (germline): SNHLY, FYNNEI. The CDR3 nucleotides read TGTGCCAGCAGTGATCAGGGTCCAGGGGCCCAGTACTTC. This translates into CASSDQGPGAQYF.

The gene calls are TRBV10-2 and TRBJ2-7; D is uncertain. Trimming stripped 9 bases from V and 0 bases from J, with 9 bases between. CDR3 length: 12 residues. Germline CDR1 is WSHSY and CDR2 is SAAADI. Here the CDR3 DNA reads TGCGCCAGTTCGACCGTCTCCTACGAGCAGTACTTC. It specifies CASSTVSYEQYF.

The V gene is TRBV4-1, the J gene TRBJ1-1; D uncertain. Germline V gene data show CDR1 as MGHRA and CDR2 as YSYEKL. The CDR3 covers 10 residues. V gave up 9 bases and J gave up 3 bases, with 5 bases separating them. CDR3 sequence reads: CARRDTEAFF. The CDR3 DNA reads TGCGCCAGAAGGGACACTGAAGCTTTCTTT.

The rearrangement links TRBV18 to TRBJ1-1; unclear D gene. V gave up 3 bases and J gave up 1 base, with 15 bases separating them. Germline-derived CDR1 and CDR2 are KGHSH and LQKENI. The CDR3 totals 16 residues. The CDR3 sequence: CASSPTRRAGNTEAFF. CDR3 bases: TGTGCCAGCTCACCTACCAGGAGGGCTGGGAACACTGAAGCTTTCTTT.

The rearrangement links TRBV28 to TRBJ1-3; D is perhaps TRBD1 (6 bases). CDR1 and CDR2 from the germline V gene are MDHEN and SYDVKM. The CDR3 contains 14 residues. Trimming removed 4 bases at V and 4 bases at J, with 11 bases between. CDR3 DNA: TGTGCCAGCAGTTCACAGGGCCACGGAAACACCATATATTTT. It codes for CASSSQGHGNTIYF.

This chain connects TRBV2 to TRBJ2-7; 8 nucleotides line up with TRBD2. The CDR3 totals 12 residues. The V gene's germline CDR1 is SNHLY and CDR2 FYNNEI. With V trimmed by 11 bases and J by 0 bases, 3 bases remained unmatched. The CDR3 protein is CAAGGSSYEQYF. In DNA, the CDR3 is TGTGCCGCGGGAGGTTCCTCCTACGAGCAGTACTTC.

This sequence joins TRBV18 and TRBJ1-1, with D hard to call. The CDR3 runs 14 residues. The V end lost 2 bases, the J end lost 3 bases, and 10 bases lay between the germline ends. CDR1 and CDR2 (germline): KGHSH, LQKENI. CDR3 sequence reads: CASSPGREDTEAFF. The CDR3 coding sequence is TGTGCCAGCTCACCAGGGCGTGAAGACACTGAAGCTTTCTTT.

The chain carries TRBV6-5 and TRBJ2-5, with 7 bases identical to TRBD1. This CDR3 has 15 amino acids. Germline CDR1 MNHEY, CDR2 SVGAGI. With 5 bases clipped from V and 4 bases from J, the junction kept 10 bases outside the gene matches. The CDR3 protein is CASSPPGTAGETQYF. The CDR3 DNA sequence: TGTGCCAGCAGTCCCCCAGGGACAGCCGGAGAGACCCAGTACTTC.

The DNA for the CDR3 is TGTGCCAGCAGTATGGGGACCGGGGAGCTGTTTTTT. Translation: CASSMGTGELFF. The chain is built from TRBV6-6 and TRBJ2-2; no firm D call. Looked up from germline, CDR1 is MNHNY and CDR2 is SVGAGI (reference sequence). Trimming removed 5 bases from V and 5 bases from J, with 6 bases in between. The CDR3 is 12 residues long.